One and the same sample provided the 9 T cell receptor beta chains below, sequenced in a study of shared clonotypes between healthy human individuals. The assay was immunoSEQ multiplex PCR, and TCRdb's table has in-frame clones only and misses some. The sample lists about 1 million clones, 60% to 80% occurring once. The sample comprised memory CD4+ T cells sorted from blood. Regarding subset: CD45RA-negative fraction. These receptors were collected from a man in his late teens or twenties in good health.

V and J are TRBV19 and TRBJ2-7, with D possibly being TRBD2 (6 bases). CDR1 and CDR2 from the germline V gene are LNHDA and SQIVND (reference sequence). Trimming shortened V by 5 bases and J by 7 bases, and 24 bases separated the two germline ends. The CDR3 has 16 residues. The CDR3 reads CASSPGGTLIGQEQYF. The CDR3 bases are TGTGCCAGTAGTCCCGGCGGGACTTTAATTGGGCAGGAGCAGTACTTC.

This clone was detected once. The chain carries TRBV7-6 and TRBJ2-1; D is possibly TRBD1 (6 bases). Trimming stripped 2 bases from V and 7 bases from J, with 24 bases between. The CDR3 loop spans 18 amino acids. Germline V lookup: CDR1 SGHVS, CDR2 FNYEAQ. CDR3 in amino acids: CASSLNVRRQGQGNEQFF. The CDR3 nucleotides read TGTGCCAGCAGCTTAAATGTAAGAAGGCAGGGACAAGGGAATGAGCAGTTCTTC.

The chain employs TRBV11-3 and TRBJ2-7; 7 bases line up with TRBD1. Trimming took 6 bases from V and 0 from J; bases not matched to a gene: 8. The CDR3 runs 15 residues. Germline V CDR1 and CDR2: SGHNT, YENEEA. The CDR3 nucleotides read TGTGCCAGCAGTCCTGGACAGGCCGCCTCCTACGAGCAGTACTTC. It codes for CASSPGQAASYEQYF.

The chain links TRBV2 to TRBJ2-1, with D perhaps TRBD1 or TRBD2 (5 bases each). The CDR3 extends over 13 amino acids. The germline V gene encodes CDR1 SNHLY and CDR2 FYNNEI. V was shortened by 8 bases and J by 4 bases, with 12 bases between the two germline ends. Here the CDR3 DNA reads TGTGCCAGCGGGAGAGACAGATACAATGAGCAGTTCTTC. This gives the protein CASGRDRYNEQFF.

The chain links TRBV5-8 to TRBJ1-1; D is unclear. The germline V and J ends were trimmed by 4 bases and 6 bases, with 16 bases remaining between them. Germline values: CDR1 SGHTS, CDR2 YDEGEE. This CDR3 comprises 14 residues. CDR3 loop: CASSTYTVIAEAFF. The CDR3 coding sequence is TGTGCCAGCAGCACTTATACAGTGATCGCTGAAGCTTTCTTT.

CDR3 sequence (DNA): TGCGCCAGCAGCTCTCTGCGGGGAGACACCGGGGAGCTGTTTTTT. It encodes CASSSLRGDTGELFF. V and J are TRBV5-1 and TRBJ2-2; maybe TRBD2 (6 bases). There are 15 residues in the CDR3. The germline gives CDR1 SGHRS, CDR2 YFSETQ. The V gene lost 3 bases and the J gene lost 3 bases, with 12 bases spanning the gap.

The chain recombines TRBV28 with TRBJ1-6; D may be TRBD1 (6 bases). Germline-derived CDR1 and CDR2 are MDHEN and SYDVKM. The V gene lost 5 bases and the J gene lost 7 bases, with 18 bases spanning the gap. The CDR3 totals 16 residues. This CDR3 reads CASSRPQGGQNSPLHF. The DNA of the CDR3 is TGTGCCAGCAGTCGCCCCCAAGGGGGGCAGAATTCACCCCTCCACTTT.

The gene calls are TRBV5-4 and TRBJ2-3, with 8 bases lining up with TRBD1. From germline, CDR1 is SGHNT and CDR2 YYREEE (reference sequence). V lost 4 bases and J lost 0; bases outside the gene matches: 4. CDR3 length: 15 amino acids. The CDR3 bases are TGTGCCAGCAGCCGGGACAGGAAGAGCACAGATACGCAGTATTTT. Protein product: CASSRDRKSTDTQYF.

This rearrangement joins TRBV11-2 to TRBJ2-5; D is uncertain. From germline, CDR1 is SGHAT and CDR2 FQNNGV. The CDR3 loop spans 15 amino acids. V was trimmed by 6 bases and J by 1 base, leaving 15 bases between them. CDR3: CASRGLARSQETQYF. CDR3 coding DNA: TGTGCCAGCAGGGGATTGGCTAGGTCCCAAGAGACCCAGTACTTC.